Below, one TCR beta chain is given with its context. Naive CD8 cells, CD45RO-negative and positively selected for CCR7, excluded terminally differentiated effector memory CD45RA+ cells. These data are taken from a study of shared clonotypes between healthy human individuals. Sequenced by immunoSEQ multiplex PCR; TCRdb stores in-frame clones only, minus some. Altogether around 620,000 clones are present, 90% to 95% being singletons, with the ten largest covering 0.11%. CDR1 is SGHNT and CDR2 is YYREEE in the germline V gene (reference sequence). The ends were cut back, 4 bases at V and 4 bases at J, with 8 bases in the middle. The CDR3 covers 12 residues.

What was sequenced was naive CD8+ T cells sorted from blood. The source of this sequence is a woman aged 30 to 39 in good health. J is TRBJ1-2 and V is TRBV5-4, with D tentatively TRBD1 (5 bases). CDR3 region: CASSPDSYGYTF. CDR3 in DNA: TGTGCCAGCAGCCCCGACAGCTATGGCTACACCTTC.